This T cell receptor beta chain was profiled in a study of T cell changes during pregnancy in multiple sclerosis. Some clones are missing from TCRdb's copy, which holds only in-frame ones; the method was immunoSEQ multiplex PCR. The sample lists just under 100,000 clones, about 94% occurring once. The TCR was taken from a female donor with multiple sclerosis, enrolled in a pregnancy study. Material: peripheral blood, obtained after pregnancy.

The CDR3 DNA sequence: TGCGCCAGCAGAATTCGACAGGGGAGCGGCTACACCTTC. This gives the protein CASRIRQGSGYTF. This chain joins TRBV5-1 and TRBJ1-2; TRBD1 matches at 8 bases. The V gene end was trimmed by 5 bases and the J gene end by 8 bases; junction bases not matched to a gene: 8. CDR1 is SGHRS, CDR2 YFSETQ, per germline. The CDR3 runs to 13 residues.